Below are 26 T cell receptor beta chains sequenced from a single sample in a study of blood T cells in healthy people across ages. PCR was performed a second time for about 7 to 12 cycles using a sample-barcoded 5' primer and a J-beta primer mix. One entry per CDR3 protein, called by TCRdb with MiXCR from the 5' RACE reads. Of approximately 940,000 distinct CDR3 sequences in the sample, 40% to 60% were seen once. Sequencing was carried out using blood. Receptor source: a man younger than 40 in good health.

This rearrangement joins TRBV7-9 to TRBJ1-1; D is perhaps TRBD1 (5 bases). Germline assignment: CDR1 SEHNR and CDR2 FQNEAQ (reference sequence). The CDR3 is 14 residues long. With 5 bases removed from V and 4 bases from J, the gap between germline ends came to 14 bases. The CDR3 nucleotides read TGTGCCAGCAGCCCAAACCTGGGGGGCACTGAAGCTTTCTTT. This translates into CASSPNLGGTEAFF.

The chain is built from TRBV20-1 and TRBJ2-1; tentative D call: TRBD1 (7 bases). V was pared by 6 bases and J by 3 bases, with 18 bases between. This CDR3 comprises 15 residues. Germline loops: CDR1 DFQATT, CDR2 SNEGSKA (reference sequence). The CDR3 DNA reads as TGCAGTGCCGATAACCGACAGGGAGGCTACAATGAGCAGTTCTTC. Protein product: CSADNRQGGYNEQFF.

V and J are TRBV20-1 and TRBJ2-5; TRBD2 aligns across 8 bases. CDR1 and CDR2 (germline): DFQATT, SNEGSKA (reference sequence). J gave up 11 bases and V 1 base, and 6 bases lay outside the gene matches. There are 12 residues in the CDR3. CDR3 nucleotides: TGCAGTGCTAGAGGCAAAGCGGGGGAGCAGTACTTC. Its translation: CSARGKAGEQYF.

The chain uses TRBV5-6 and TRBJ1-1; 9 bases match TRBD1. The junction had 6 bases not matched to a gene; V was cut back by 0 bases and J by 3 bases. The CDR3 covers 16 residues. Looked up from germline, CDR1 is SGHDT and CDR2 is YYEEEE. The CDR3 protein is CASSLGGDRVYTEAFF. For the CDR3, the DNA is TGTGCCAGCAGCTTGGGGGGGGACAGGGTCTACACTGAAGCTTTCTTT.

The rearrangement uses TRBV6-5 and TRBJ2-1; possibly TRBD1 or TRBD2 for D (5 bases each). V was shortened by 0 bases and J by 9 bases, with 18 bases between the two germline ends. CDR3 length equals 16 residues. Germline V gene sequence: CDR1 MNHEY, CDR2 SVGAGI. CDR3: CASSYSGARGSSEQFF. In DNA form, the CDR3 reads TGTGCCAGCAGTTACTCCGGGGCGCGAGGATCGAGTGAGCAGTTCTTC.

For this clonotype: Germline and junction disagree at one end, which may indicate a read error. The rearrangement joins TRBV27 to TRBJ2-1; D perhaps matches TRBD1 (6 bases). The CDR3 totals 15 residues. Germline values: CDR1 MNHEY, CDR2 SMNVEV (reference sequence). The CDR3 DNA is TGTACCAGCAGCCCGGCCCCACAGGGTTACAATGAGCAGTTCTTC. Translated, it gives CTSSPAPQGYNEQFF.

This clonotype occurred once. The junction shows a germline mismatch at one end, possibly a read error. This chain uses TRBV9 with TRBJ2-5; D might be TRBD1 (6 bases). The CDR3 totals 15 residues. CDR1 is SGDLS, CDR2 YYNGEE, per germline. The CDR3 nucleotides are TGTGCCAGCAGCGTAGGTACGGAAGGGGGAGAGACCCAGTCCTTC. Amino acids: CASSVGTEGGETQSF.

This chain links TRBV27 with TRBJ2-1; 7 bases match TRBD2. The germline V gene has CDR1 MNHEY and CDR2 SMNVEV (reference sequence). The CDR3 covers 15 residues. V gave up 2 bases and J gave up 5 bases; unmatched junction bases: 6. CDR3 sequence reads: CASSLELAANNEQFF. In nucleotides, the CDR3 is TGTGCCAGCAGTTTAGAGCTAGCGGCCAACAATGAGCAGTTCTTC.

The V call is TRBV10-3, the J call TRBJ2-7, with D hard to call. Germline V CDR1 and CDR2: ENHRY, SYGVKD. Trimming took 5 bases from V and 2 from J, leaving 13 bases between them. There are 14 residues in the CDR3. The CDR3 loop reads CAISQHRITYEQYF. DNA for the CDR3: TGTGCCATCAGTCAACACAGAATCACCTACGAGCAGTACTTC.

The chain carries TRBV2 and TRBJ2-3, with TRBD2 matching 8 bases. Germline V gene data show CDR1 as SNHLY and CDR2 as FYNNEI. The CDR3 length is 16 residues. Trimming at V came to 8 bases and at J to 2 bases, leaving 12 bases not matched to a gene. DNA of the CDR3: TGTGCCAGCCAATTTATGCGGGGGGCCGCCACAGATACGCAGTATTTT. It codes for CASQFMRGAATDTQYF.

V gene TRBV7-2 combines with J gene TRBJ1-1; TRBD1 matches at 7 bases. With V trimmed by 5 bases and J by 5 bases, 5 bases remained unmatched. CDR1 SGHTA and CDR2 FQGNSA come from the germline V gene. The length of the CDR3 is 13 residues. The CDR3 bases are TGTGCCAGCAGCCCCCTGACAGGGACTGAAGCTTTCTTT. Translating gives CASSPLTGTEAFF.

This rearrangement joins TRBV29-1 to TRBJ2-5; 7 bases align to TRBD2. Germline V gene sequence: CDR1 SQVTM, CDR2 ANQGSEA. After removal of 4 bases from V and 3 bases from J, the junction contained 5 bases not matched to a gene. This CDR3 comprises 13 residues. CDR3 amino acids: CSVVGGGKETQYF. In DNA, the CDR3 is TGCAGCGTTGTGGGGGGGGGAAAAGAGACCCAGTACTTC. Full variable domain (remainder filled in from reference TRBV29-1 and TRBJ2-5): SAVISQKPSRDICQRGTSLTIQCQVDSQVTMMFWYRQQPGQSLTLIATANQGSEATYESGFVIDKFPISRPNLTFSTLTVSNMSPEDSSIYLCSVVGGGKETQYFGPGTRLLVL.

The chain joins TRBV7-2 to TRBJ1-6; unclear D gene. The V and J ends lost 5 bases and 10 bases respectively, with 9 bases between them. CDR1 is SGHTA and CDR2 is FQGNSA in the germline V gene. The CDR3 contains 12 residues. CDR3 amino acids: CASSRTDSPLHF. In DNA, the CDR3 is TGTGCCAGCAGCCGGACGGACTCACCCCTCCACTTT.

The J gene is TRBJ2-2, the V gene TRBV19, with D possibly being TRBD1 (5 bases). The germline V gene has CDR1 LNHDA and CDR2 SQIVND (reference sequence). Between the trimmed V and J ends, which lost 7 bases and 4 bases, there was a span of 13 bases. CDR3 length: 14 residues. The CDR3 loop reads CASTFGQSTGELFF. CDR3 DNA sequence: TGTGCCAGTACCTTCGGACAAAGCACCGGGGAGCTGTTTTTT.

The chain joins TRBV7-2 to TRBJ1-2; D is ambiguous. In germline, CDR1 is SGHTA, CDR2 FQGNSA. The CDR3 is 14 residues long. Deletions cut 5 bases from V and 2 bases from J, with 12 bases between. The CDR3 nucleotides read TGTGCCAGCAGCCCCCGGACCCAGAACTATGGCTACACCTTC. This encodes CASSPRTQNYGYTF.

With respect to this clonotype: Given a much more abundant clone one base away, this may be a read error. The chain employs TRBV6-5 and TRBJ2-5; possibly TRBD1 or TRBD2 for D (5 bases each). Looked up from germline, CDR1 is MNHEY and CDR2 is SVGAGI. The CDR3 runs 15 residues. Trimming removed 4 bases at V and 5 bases at J, with 17 bases between. CDR3 sequence reads: CASSSQGGGWETQYF. In nucleotides, the CDR3 is TGTGCCAGCAGTTCCCAAGGTGGGGGATGGGAGACCCAGTACTTC.

The chain links TRBV29-1 to TRBJ1-2, with TRBD1 matching over 7 bases. CDR1 SQVTM and CDR2 ANQGSEA come from the germline V gene. The CDR3 runs to 13 residues. Trimming took 8 bases from V and 4 from J; bases not matched to a gene: 10. The CDR3 DNA sequence: TGCAGCACACAGGGGATGGCGGGCTATGGCTACACCTTC. Residues: CSTQGMAGYGYTF.

This chain links TRBV6-1 with TRBJ2-4; a possible D gene is TRBD1 (7 bases). TRBJ2-7 explains the end of the DNA better; the J call may be wrong. The CDR3 runs to 14 residues. Per germline, CDR1 MNHNS and CDR2 SASEGT. CDR3 in amino acids: CASGVTGAGYEQYF. The CDR3 bases are TGTGCCAGCGGGGTCACAGGGGCGGGATACGAGCAGTACTTC.

V is TRBV28 and J is TRBJ2-7, with TRBD2 as a possible D gene (5 bases). The DNA end lines up better with TRBJ2-4; the J call may be wrong. CDR3 length: 14 residues. From germline, CDR1 is MDHEN and CDR2 SYDVKM. CDR3 DNA sequence: TGTGCCAGCGGAGGACCCGGCAATCGGAACATTCAGTACTTC. This gives the protein CASGGPGNRNIQYF.

The V gene is TRBV28, the J gene TRBJ2-3, with 7 bases that match TRBD2. V dropped 4 bases and J dropped 6; count of bases not matched to a gene: 13. This CDR3 spans 16 amino acids. Germline values: CDR1 MDHEN, CDR2 SYDVKM. The CDR3 protein is CASSSYGDYFTDTQYF. As DNA, the CDR3 is TGTGCCAGCAGTTCTTACGGGGACTATTTCACGGATACGCAGTATTTT.

This chain's CDR3 is CATSTDRTSGDLYEQYF. DNA for the CDR3: TGTGCCACCAGCACCGACCGGACTAGCGGAGATCTATACGAGCAGTACTTC. The chain combines TRBV15 with TRBJ2-7; 10 positions agree with TRBD2. This CDR3 has 17 amino acids. V trimming: 4 bases; J trimming: 4 bases; junction bases outside the gene matches: 13. Germline CDR1 and CDR2: LNHNV and YYDKDF (reference sequence).

Here the CDR3 DNA reads TGTGCCAGCAGTTCGGCCCGGACTCATTATAATTCACCCCTCCACTTT. Its translation: CASSSARTHYNSPLHF. The V and J genes are TRBV12-3 or TRBV12-4 and TRBJ1-6, with D hard to call. The CDR3 covers 16 residues. V lost 4 bases to trimming and J lost 4 bases, with 14 bases between them.

In its sample, this clonotype was seen a few times. V gene TRBV7-8 combines with J gene TRBJ2-3, with TRBD2 matching 8 bases. J was trimmed by 2 bases and V by 1 base; bases with no gene match: 5. CDR1 and CDR2 from the germline V gene are SGHVS and FQNEAQ. The CDR3 covers 16 residues. In DNA, the CDR3 is TGTGCCAGCAGCTTAGTCTTAGCGGGGCTCACAGATACGCAGTATTTT. Its translation is CASSLVLAGLTDTQYF. The entire variable domain, with the rest obtained from reference TRBV7-8 and TRBJ2-3, is as follows: GAGVSQSPRYKVAKRGQDVALRCDPISGHVSLFWYQQALGQGPEFLTYFQNEAQLDKSGLPSDRFFAERPEGSVSTLKIQRTQQEDSAVYLCASSLVLAGLTDTQYFGPGTRLTVL.

The chain couples TRBV29-1 to TRBJ1-1; D call uncertain. The CDR3 has 12 residues. Germline assignment: CDR1 SQVTM and CDR2 ANQGSEA. The ends were cut back, 4 bases at V and 10 bases at J, with 16 bases in the middle. CDR3 in DNA: TGCAGCGTTGTCAGGTCCCCTAGGGCAGCTTTCTTT. It encodes CSVVRSPRAAFF. Full variable domain (missing parts from reference TRBV29-1 and TRBJ1-1): SAVISQKPSRDICQRGTSLTIQCQVDSQVTMMFWYRQQPGQSLTLIATANQGSEATYESGFVIDKFPISRPNLTFSTLTVSNMSPEDSSIYLCSVVRSPRAAFFGQGTRLTVV.

This clonotype was seen a single time. V gene TRBV29-1 combines with J gene TRBJ1-1, with D hard to call. Germline CDR1 SQVTM, CDR2 ANQGSEA. V dropped 6 bases and J dropped 3 bases, with 14 bases sitting between them. CDR3 length: 13 residues. The CDR3 sequence is CSVHLGWDTEAFF. The CDR3, as DNA: TGCAGCGTCCACCTGGGGTGGGACACTGAAGCTTTCTTT.

This clonotype was counted a few times. This sequence joins TRBV10-3 and TRBJ2-5; 8 bases agree with TRBD2. The V gene's germline CDR1 is ENHRY and CDR2 SYGVKD. This CDR3 has 16 amino acids. The ends lost 2 bases at V and 1 base at J; junction bases unmatched: 6. This CDR3 reads CAISERGSGAQETQYF. The CDR3 coding sequence is TGTGCCATCAGTGAGAGGGGTAGCGGGGCCCAAGAGACCCAGTACTTC.